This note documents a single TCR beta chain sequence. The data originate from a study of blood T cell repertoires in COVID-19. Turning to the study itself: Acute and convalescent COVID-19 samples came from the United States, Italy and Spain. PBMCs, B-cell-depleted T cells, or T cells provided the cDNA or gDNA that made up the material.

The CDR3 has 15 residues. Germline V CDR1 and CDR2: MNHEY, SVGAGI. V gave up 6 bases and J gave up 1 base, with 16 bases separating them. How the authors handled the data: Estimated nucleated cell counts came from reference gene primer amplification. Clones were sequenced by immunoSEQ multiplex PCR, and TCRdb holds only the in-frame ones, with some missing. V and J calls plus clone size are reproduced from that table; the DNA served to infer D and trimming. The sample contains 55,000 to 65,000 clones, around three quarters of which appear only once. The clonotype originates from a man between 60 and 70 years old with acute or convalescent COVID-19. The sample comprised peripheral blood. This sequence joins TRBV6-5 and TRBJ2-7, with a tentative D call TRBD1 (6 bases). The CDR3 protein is CASRIRDRSSYEQYF. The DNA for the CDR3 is TGTGCCAGCAGGATCCGAGACAGGAGTTCCTACGAGCAGTACTTC.